The next 13 T cell receptor beta chains were all read from a single sample in a study of CD8+ T cells in alopecia areata. RNA, once extracted, was reverse transcribed into cDNA for use as the sequencing template. TCRdb's copy holds only in-frame clones and misses some; the assay was immunoSEQ multiplex PCR. Of 200,000 or so clones in the sample, roughly 56% were seen once. Sequenced material: CD8+ T cells sorted from blood. The receptors originated from a human donor in good health.

The chain employs TRBV5-1 and TRBJ1-1; tentative D call: TRBD1 (6 bases). Looked up from germline, CDR1 is SGHRS and CDR2 is YFSETQ. The CDR3 runs 14 residues. Deletions cut 4 bases from V and 0 bases from J, with 10 bases between. The CDR3 DNA is TGCGCCAGCAGCCCAGGGACACTGAACACTGAAGCTTTCTTT. Its protein product is CASSPGTLNTEAFF.

This clone was recorded a few times. V gene TRBV7-6 combines with J gene TRBJ2-5; TRBD2 is a possible D gene (5 bases). V shed 1 base and J shed 5 bases, with 11 bases lying between them. The CDR3 length is 14 residues. CDR1 SGHVS and CDR2 FNYEAQ come from the germline V gene. The DNA of the CDR3 is TGTGCCAGCAGCTTAGTACTAGGCAGGGAGACCCAGTACTTC. Translated, it gives CASSLVLGRETQYF.

The chain recombines TRBV27 with TRBJ2-7; 10 bases agree with TRBD1. CDR3 length equals 14 residues. The V gene end was trimmed by 5 bases and the J gene end by 6 bases; junction bases not matched to a gene: 7. CDR1 and CDR2 (germline): MNHEY, SMNVEV (reference sequence). The CDR3 sequence: CASSAGTGVGEQYF. CDR3 nucleotides: TGTGCCAGCAGTGCCGGGACAGGGGTAGGCGAGCAGTACTTC.

The V and J genes are TRBV29-1 and TRBJ2-1, with D possibly being TRBD2 (6 bases). Germline values: CDR1 SQVTM, CDR2 ANQGSEA. The CDR3 covers 15 residues. Trimming pared 4 bases from V and 0 bases from J, leaving 13 bases between. CDR3 bases: TGCAGCGTTGGGGAGGCAGTGAGCTCCTACAATGAGCAGTTCTTC. This gives the protein CSVGEAVSSYNEQFF.

This chain uses TRBV9 with TRBJ1-2, with D maybe TRBD1 (5 bases). Trimming shortened V by 0 bases and J by 4 bases, and 7 bases separated the two germline ends. The CDR3 totals 13 residues. Germline CDR1 is SGDLS and CDR2 is YYNGEE. CDR3 amino acids: CASSVGGTYGYTF. CDR3 nucleotides: TGTGCCAGCAGCGTAGGGGGGACCTATGGCTACACCTTC.

The J gene is TRBJ2-3, the V gene TRBV9; D not certain. V lost 4 bases and J lost 4, with 13 bases in between. CDR1 SGDLS and CDR2 YYNGEE come from the germline V gene. The CDR3 totals 14 residues. The CDR3 DNA follows: TGTGCCAGCAGCCTCTCGACTGGTTCAGATACGCAGTATTTT. Translation: CASSLSTGSDTQYF. Drawing the rest from reference TRBV9 and TRBJ2-3, the complete variable domain is DSGVTQTPKHLITATGQRVTLRCSPRSGDLSVYWYQQSLDQGLQFLIQYYNGEERAKGNILERFSAQQFPDLHSELNLSSLELGDSALYFCASSLSTGSDTQYFGPGTRLTVL.

The chain links TRBV27 to TRBJ2-1; the D call may be TRBD1 or TRBD2 (5 bases each). Germline lookup yields CDR1 MNHEY and CDR2 SMNVEV (reference sequence). With 8 bases removed from V and 0 bases from J, the gap between germline ends came to 17 bases. The CDR3 loop spans 16 amino acids. This CDR3 is CASAEGSAISYNEQFF. CDR3 DNA: TGTGCCAGCGCAGAGGGGTCCGCGATCTCCTACAATGAGCAGTTCTTC.

The chain employs TRBV27 and TRBJ2-2, with D uncertain. Deletions cut 8 bases from V and 6 bases from J, with 7 bases between. This CDR3 spans 11 amino acids. Looked up from germline, CDR1 is MNHEY and CDR2 is SMNVEV (reference sequence). DNA of the CDR3: TGTGCCAGCCAAACGGCCGGGGAGCTGTTTTTT. Translated: CASQTAGELFF.

CDR3 DNA: TGTGCCAGCAGCCCGGGGACTAGTCCGGGGCAGTATTTT. It encodes CASSPGTSPGQYF. The rearrangement uses TRBV5-6 and TRBJ2-3; 8 nucleotides match TRBD2. Germline CDR1 reads SGHDT; CDR2 reads YYEEEE. J was trimmed by 11 bases and V by 4 bases; bases with no gene match: 9. This CDR3 is built from 13 residues.

This clone turned up a few times. This sequence joins TRBV7-2 and TRBJ2-1; D is possibly TRBD1 or TRBD2 (5 bases each). Trimming cost V 6 bases and J 8 bases, with 17 bases left between them. The CDR3 contains 14 residues. Germline V gene data show CDR1 as SGHTA and CDR2 as FQGNSA. CDR3 sequence (DNA): TGTGCCAGCAGTCCCCACCTGGGGGTTGATGAGCAGTTCTTC. Translation gives CASSPHLGVDEQFF.

This clone was seen more than once but under ten times. V usage is TRBV4-1 and J usage is TRBJ1-5; D is perhaps TRBD1 (5 bases). Trimming took 0 bases from V and 0 from J, leaving 6 bases between them. CDR1 is MGHRA, CDR2 YSYEKL, per germline. The CDR3 sequence is 15 residues long. Here the CDR3 reads CASSQERGSNQPQHF. In DNA form, the CDR3 reads TGCGCCAGCAGCCAAGAAAGGGGTAGCAATCAGCCCCAGCATTTT.

The chain carries TRBV5-6 and TRBJ1-1; D is undetermined. Trimming took off 2 bases at V and 8 bases at J, with 19 bases between the two ends. This CDR3 has 15 amino acids. Germline values: CDR1 SGHDT, CDR2 YYEEEE. CDR3 sequence: CASSFAGVGISEAFF. The CDR3, as DNA: TGTGCCAGCAGCTTCGCGGGTGTGGGGATCTCCGAAGCTTTCTTT.

The V call is TRBV5-1, the J call TRBJ2-1; TRBD1 aligns across 7 bases. Germline values: CDR1 SGHRS, CDR2 YFSETQ. The J segment lost 0 bases and the V segment lost 4 bases, leaving 4 bases of the junction unmatched. The CDR3 has 15 residues. The CDR3 spells CASSTRDSSYNEQFF. The CDR3 DNA sequence: TGCGCCAGCAGCACCCGGGACAGCTCCTACAATGAGCAGTTCTTC. Supplemented by reference TRBV5-1 and TRBJ2-1, the full variable domain reads KAGVTQTPRYLIKTRGQQVTLSCSPISGHRSVSWYQQTPGQGLQFLFEYFSETQRNKGNFPGRFSGRQFSNSRSEMNVSTLELGDSALYLCASSTRDSSYNEQFFGPGTRLTVL.